The TCR beta chain described here comes from a study of cytomegalovirus exposure and HLA in healthy donors. The PCR ran on 60 Vbeta and 13 Jbeta primers. The repertoire was sequenced with immunoSEQ multiplex PCR; TCRdb's copy has only in-frame clones and lacks some. The table records 150,000 or so clones, more than 60% of them present only once. The sample comprised PBMCs. The clonotype originates from a young man in good health and CMV-seropositive.

CDR3 region: CAWSVGGGYTF. Written as DNA, the CDR3 is TGTGCCTGGAGTGTCGGGGGTGGCTACACCTTC. J is TRBJ1-2 and V is TRBV30, with D possibly TRBD1 on 5 matching bases. Trimming pared 0 bases from V and 7 bases from J, leaving 6 bases between. Germline V lookup: CDR1 GTSNPN, CDR2 SVGIG (reference sequence). The CDR3 has 11 amino acids.